These T cell receptor beta chains were read from a single sample in a study of CD8+ T cells in alopecia areata. Produced via immunoSEQ multiplex PCR; TCRdb's table is partial and in-frame only. The table records more than 110,000 clones, roughly 82% of them present only once. Material: CD8+ T cells sorted from blood, obtained at week 4, from a patient treated with tofacitinib. The receptors derive from a human donor with alopecia areata. The CDR3 runs from the conserved cysteine through the conserved F or W. The D gene is left open where the match is weak. Clone size is not always given. Where it is, it says once, few, many or a class for expanded clones.

size	V	length	J	D	DNA	CDR3
NA	TRBV29-1	13	TRBJ2-5	NA	TGCAGCGTTGAAACCGGGACCCAAGAGACCCAGTACTTC	CSVETGTQETQYF
NA	TRBV29-1	15	TRBJ2-7	NA	TGCAGCGTTGAAGAAGGGGTGGGACATACCTACGAGCAGTACTTC	CSVEEGVGHTYEQYF
NA	TRBV6-1	13	TRBJ2-1	TRBD2	TGTGCCATCAGCCGGACTAGCGGGGATGAGCAGTTCTTC	CAISRTSGDEQFF
NA	TRBV4-2	17	TRBJ2-2	TRBD2	TGTGCCAGCAGCCCTGCGAGTAGCGGGGGGGCGACCGGGGAGCTGTTTTTT	CASSPASSGGATGELFF
NA	TRBV30	15	TRBJ2-7	TRBD2	TGTGCCTGGAGTGTCCTGGGGCTAGCGGGCGACGAGCAGTACTTC	CAWSVLGLAGDEQYF
NA	TRBV6-6	15	TRBJ1-1	TRBD1	TGTGCCAGCAGTTACCCCACAGGGGGAAACACTGAAGCTTTCTTT	CASSYPTGGNTEAFF
NA	TRBV7-3	19	TRBJ2-6	TRBD1	TGTGCCAGCAGCCCTACCCCCGGGACAGGGGGCGCTGGGGCCAACGTCCTGACTTTC	CASSPTPGTGGAGANVLTF
NA	TRBV4-1	14	TRBJ2-3	NA	TGCGCCAGCAGCCCCCCAGGGAGCGCAGATACGCAGTATTTT	CASSPPGSADTQYF
NA	TRBV6-4	12	TRBJ2-1	NA	TGTGCCAGCAGTGACTCAAGGGGGGAGCAGTTCTTC	CASSDSRGEQFF
NA	TRBV27	17	TRBJ2-7	NA	TGTGCCAGCAGTTTATCCGGGGGGCCCCAGGGGTTGGACGAGCAGTACTTC	CASSLSGGPQGLDEQYF
once	TRBV5-4	15	TRBJ2-5	NA	TGTGCCAGCAGCTTTGGCAGGGGAATCCAAGAGACCCAGTACTTC	CASSFGRGIQETQYF
NA	TRBV7-2	15	TRBJ2-7	NA	TGTGCCAGCAGCTCCACCACAGGGAGCCCCTACGAGCAGTACTTC	CASSSTTGSPYEQYF
NA	TRBV27	16	TRBJ2-2	TRBD2	TGTGCCAGCAGTTCACTAGCGGGGGGAGGAACCGGGGAGCTGTTTTTT	CASSSLAGGGTGELFF
NA	TRBV11-1	19	TRBJ2-1	TRBD2	TGTGCCAGCAGTACCGGACTAGCGGGTGCTAGGAGCTCCTACAATGAGCAGTTCTTC	CASSTGLAGARSSYNEQFF
NA	TRBV14	17	TRBJ1-6	NA	TGTGCCAGCAGCCAATCTGGACTCGGCGCCTATAATTCACCCCTCCACTTT	CASSQSGLGAYNSPLHF
NA	TRBV4-3	15	TRBJ2-5	TRBD2	TGCGCCAGCAGCCCTCTACTAGGGGAGGGGAAGACCCAGTACTTC	CASSPLLGEGKTQYF
once	TRBV13	13	TRBJ1-1	NA	TGTGCCAGCAGCTTAAGGCAGAACACTGAAGCTTTCTTT	CASSLRQNTEAFF
NA	TRBV7-9	16	TRBJ1-1	TRBD1	TGTGCCAGCAGCCCCGGCGGGGGACAGGTGGACACTGAAGCTTTCTTT	CASSPGGGQVDTEAFF
NA	TRBV7-9	16	TRBJ2-6	NA	TGTGCCAGCAGGCCCCCCCAGGGACCTAACTACCACGTCCTGACTTTC	CASRPPQGPNYHVLTF
NA	TRBV7-2	15	TRBJ2-7	NA	TGTGCCAGCAGCTTATCTGTAGCAGGGAATCGCGAGCAGTACTTC	CASSLSVAGNREQYF
NA	TRBV4-2	13	TRBJ2-7	TRBD1	TGTGCCAGCAGCGACAGGGTTAACTACGAGCAGTACTTC	CASSDRVNYEQYF
NA	TRBV5-1	15	TRBJ2-4	TRBD1	TGCGCCAGCAGCCAGGAGGGACAGGGTGTTGACATTCAGTACTTC	CASSQEGQGVDIQYF
NA	TRBV29-1	11	TRBJ2-2	NA	TGCAGCGTTGGCCTAGCCGGGGAGCTGTTTTTT	CSVGLAGELFF
NA	TRBV19	16	TRBJ2-7	TRBD1	TGTGCCAGTAGCCCCCTATTGACAGGGGCGTCGGACGAGCAGTACTTC	CASSPLLTGASDEQYF
NA	TRBV5-1	14	TRBJ2-1	NA	TGCGCCAGCAGCCGGGGGAGGGGGCCCAATGAGCAGTTCTTC	CASSRGRGPNEQFF
NA	TRBV4-1	15	TRBJ1-1	TRBD1	TGCGCCAGCAGCGGGACAGGGGGCGGGAACACTGAAGCTTTCTTT	CASSGTGGGNTEAFF
NA	TRBV5-5	15	TRBJ1-3	NA	TGTGCCAGCAGCTTGAAATGGGGAGTCGAAAACACCATATATTTT	CASSLKWGVENTIYF
once	TRBV5-1	15	TRBJ1-1	NA	TGCGCCAGCAGCTGGTACAGGAGAGGGAACACTGAAGCTTTCTTT	CASSWYRRGNTEAFF
NA	TRBV11-3	14	TRBJ2-1	NA	TGTGCCAGCAGCTTAGGGGATCAGGGCAATGAGCAGTTCTTC	CASSLGDQGNEQFF
once	TRBV29-1	14	TRBJ1-4	TRBD1	TGCAGCGTAGTAGACAGGGGGCGAGATGAAAAACTGTTTTTT	CSVVDRGRDEKLFF
NA	TRBV11-3	16	TRBJ2-6	TRBD1	TGTGCCAGCAGCACTACAGGGGTCCCTGGGGCCAACGTCCTGACTTTC	CASSTTGVPGANVLTF
NA	TRBV5-1	16	TRBJ1-1	TRBD1	TGCGCCAGCAGCACCCGGACAGGGGTCGTCGGCACTGAAGCTTTCTTT	CASSTRTGVVGTEAFF
NA	TRBV7-6	14	TRBJ2-3	NA	TGTGCCAGCAGCTTAGACCTAGCAGCAGATACGCAGTATTTT	CASSLDLAADTQYF
NA	TRBV7-6	16	TRBJ2-2	TRBD2	TGTGCCAGCAGCTTAACTAGCGACGGGGACACCGGGGAGCTGTTTTTT	CASSLTSDGDTGELFF
NA	TRBV27	17	TRBJ2-2	TRBD1	TGTGCCAGCAGTCTGGCCCACAGGGGAGAAGGGACCGGGGAGCTGTTTTTT	CASSLAHRGEGTGELFF
few	TRBV4-2	17	TRBJ2-5	NA	TGTGCCAGCAGCCAAGAGGTCGCACAGATGTACCAAGAGACCCAGTACTTC	CASSQEVAQMYQETQYF
NA	TRBV28	12	TRBJ1-5	NA	TGTGCCAGCACTTTAGGCAATCAGCCCCAGCATTTT	CASTLGNQPQHF
NA	TRBV6-5	15	TRBJ2-3	TRBD2	TGTGCCAGCAGGCTGACTAGCGGGGGGACAGATACGCAGTATTTT	CASRLTSGGTDTQYF
NA	TRBV7-9	12	TRBJ2-2	TRBD1	TGTGCCAGCAGCCCCTGGACAGGTCTACTGTTTTTT	CASSPWTGLLFF
NA	TRBV14	12	TRBJ2-7	NA	TGTGCCAGCAGCCTGACGGAGTACGAGCAGTACTTC	CASSLTEYEQYF